This T cell receptor (beta chain) was sequenced during a study of Ad26.COV2.S vaccination and SARS-CoV-2 variants. Findings and limits, study-wide: Individuals receiving vaccine had higher spike-specific TCR breadth than placebo recipients did.

Turning to this clone: What it recognizes is unknown.

This table comes from immunoSEQ multiplex PCR, and its TCRdb copy is limited to in-frame clones, with some not included. Of about 350,000 clones in the sample, under 95% were seen once. The V end lost 4 bases, the J end lost 4 bases, and 12 bases lay between the germline ends. The CDR3 is 14 amino acids. The germline V gene encodes CDR1 SGHTS and CDR2 YDEGEE. The source of this sequence is a human donor who had recovered from COVID-19. This specimen was peripheral blood, taken after recovery from COVID-19. V is TRBV5-8 and J is TRBJ1-3; D may be TRBD1 (5 bases). The CDR3 loop reads CASSPRRAGNTIYF. In nucleotides, the CDR3 is TGTGCCAGCAGCCCTCGCAGGGCCGGAAACACCATATATTTT.